This record covers a single T cell receptor (beta chain). This specimen belongs to a study of blood T cell repertoires in COVID-19. V was clipped by 3 bases and J by 7 bases; unmatched bases: 6. Germline V CDR1 and CDR2: MNHEY, SMNVEV (reference sequence). The CDR3 sequence is 14 residues long. In the authors' workflow: By means of reference gene primer amplification, nucleated cell counts were estimated. Sequencing used immunoSEQ multiplex PCR; TCRdb keeps in-frame clones, though not all of them. V and J calls and clone size are those listed in that table; D and trimming were worked out from the DNA. Of around 130,000 clones in the sample, roughly 88% were seen once.

Sequencing was performed on peripheral blood. The TCR comes from a man between 65 and 85 years old with active COVID-19. The V call is TRBV27, the J call TRBJ2-1; 7 bases align to TRBD2. In nucleotides, the CDR3 is TGTGCCAGCAGTTTCGGGCCAGCGGGAAATGAGCAGTTCTTC. It translates to CASSFGPAGNEQFF.